The present T cell receptor (beta chain) was sequenced within a study of blood T cell repertoires in COVID-19. The assay was immunoSEQ multiplex PCR, and TCRdb's table has in-frame clones only and misses some. Here the sample spans approximately 240,000 clones, approximately 90% being singletons. Participants reported their clinical history, and cohort assignment relied on those reports. CDR3 length: 14 amino acids. J gave up 3 bases and V 3 bases, and 8 bases lay outside the gene matches. CDR1 is DFQATT and CDR2 is SNEGSKA in the germline V gene (reference sequence). The chain combines TRBV20-1 with TRBJ2-7; TRBD2 agrees at 7 bases. This clonotype was obtained from a woman under 30 who had recovered from COVID-19. The source material was PBMCs or T cells enriched from blood (not recorded which). The CDR3 sequence: CSASSLAVLYEQYF. The DNA for the CDR3 is TGCAGTGCTAGTAGTCTAGCGGTACTCTACGAGCAGTACTTC.